This TCR beta chain came from a study of shared clonotypes between healthy human individuals. Sequencing was performed with immunoSEQ multiplex PCR; in TCRdb, only in-frame clones are kept and a portion is missing. The sample consists of 2 million to 3 million clones, under 95% of them appearing once. Study-wide results and limits: A reduction in generation probabilities was seen for non-shared clonotypes relative to those shared by all four donors. Deeper or shallower sequencing was expected to change how clonotypes are shared among donors.

Of note for this clone: The antigen remains unidentified.

This CDR3 has 14 amino acids. Between the trimmed V and J ends, which lost 8 bases and 3 bases, there was a span of 14 bases. The germline CDR1 and CDR2 sequences are MDHEN and SYDVKM. Input material: naive CD4+ T cells from PBMCs. The subset was: CD45RA+ positively selected. The receptor was derived from a man aged 18 to 29 in good health. Some clones in this sample may be carry-over from other donors' samples. The V call is TRBV28, the J call TRBJ1-3; D not resolved. The CDR3 spells CASGNGGLGNTIYF. The DNA of the CDR3 is TGTGCCAGCGGAAACGGAGGCCTTGGAAACACCATATATTTT.